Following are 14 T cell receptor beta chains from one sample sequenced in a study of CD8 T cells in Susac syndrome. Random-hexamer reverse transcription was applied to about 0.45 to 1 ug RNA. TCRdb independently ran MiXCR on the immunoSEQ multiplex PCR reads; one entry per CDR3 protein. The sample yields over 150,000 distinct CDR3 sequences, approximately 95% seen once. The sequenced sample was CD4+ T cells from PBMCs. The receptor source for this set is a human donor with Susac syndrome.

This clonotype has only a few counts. This CDR3 is CASGGETQYF. CDR3 DNA: TGTGCTTCCGGTGGGGAGACCCAGTACTTC. The genes are TRBV6-6 and TRBJ2-5, with no clear D. The CDR3 spans 10 residues. The germline V gene encodes CDR1 MNHNY and CDR2 SVGAGI (reference sequence).

The CDR3: CASSQGGISYTF. The CDR3 nucleotides are TGCGCCAGCAGCCAAGGCGGAATTAGCTACACCTTC. This rearrangement joins TRBV4-1 to TRBJ1-2; D is unresolved. CDR1 and CDR2 (germline): MGHRA, YSYEKL. The CDR3 length is 12 residues. V was clipped by 1 base and J by 9 bases, with 9 bases between them.

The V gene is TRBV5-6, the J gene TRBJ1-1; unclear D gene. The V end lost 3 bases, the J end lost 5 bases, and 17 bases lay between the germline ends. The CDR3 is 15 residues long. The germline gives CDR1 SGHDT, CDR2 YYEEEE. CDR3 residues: CASSSDDIRGTEAFF. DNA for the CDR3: TGTGCCAGCAGCTCTGACGACATTCGGGGAACTGAAGCTTTCTTT.

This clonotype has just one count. The CDR3 DNA sequence: TGTGCCAGCAGCTTACAGAGGCAGGGAGGTGAGCAGTTCTTC. This encodes CASSLQRQGGEQFF. The rearrangement joins TRBV7-9 to TRBJ2-1; D might be TRBD2 (6 bases). V gave up 2 bases and J gave up 9 bases, with 14 bases separating them. The CDR3 has 14 residues. CDR1 SEHNR and CDR2 FQNEAQ come from the germline V gene (reference sequence).

CDR3 coding DNA: TGCAGTACCTCTTGGGGGGGCACAGATACGCAGTATTTT. This sequence encodes CSTSWGGTDTQYF. The chain carries TRBV20-1 and TRBJ2-3; D is perhaps TRBD2 (6 bases). Germline V gene lookup returns CDR1 DFQATT and CDR2 SNEGSKA (reference sequence). CDR3 length: 13 residues. Between the trimmed V and J ends, which lost 8 bases and 1 base, there was a span of 13 bases.

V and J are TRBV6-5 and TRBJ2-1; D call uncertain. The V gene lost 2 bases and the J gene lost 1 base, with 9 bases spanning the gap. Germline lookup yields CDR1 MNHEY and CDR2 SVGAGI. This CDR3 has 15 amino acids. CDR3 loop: CASSYQEKSYNEQFF. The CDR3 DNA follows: TGTGCCAGCAGTTACCAGGAAAAATCCTACAATGAGCAGTTCTTC.

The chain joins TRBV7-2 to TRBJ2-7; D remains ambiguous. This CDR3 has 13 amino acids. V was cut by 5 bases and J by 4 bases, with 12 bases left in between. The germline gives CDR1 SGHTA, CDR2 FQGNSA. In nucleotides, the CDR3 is TGTGCCAGCAGCCCGCTCTCCGGGTACGAGCAGTACTTC. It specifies CASSPLSGYEQYF.

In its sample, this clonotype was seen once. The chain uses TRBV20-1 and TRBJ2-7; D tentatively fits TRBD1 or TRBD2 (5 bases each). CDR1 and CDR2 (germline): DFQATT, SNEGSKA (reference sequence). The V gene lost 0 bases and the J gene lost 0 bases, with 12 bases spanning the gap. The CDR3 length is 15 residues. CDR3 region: CSARDRDGLSYEQYF. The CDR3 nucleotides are TGCAGTGCTAGAGATCGGGACGGCCTCTCCTACGAGCAGTACTTC.

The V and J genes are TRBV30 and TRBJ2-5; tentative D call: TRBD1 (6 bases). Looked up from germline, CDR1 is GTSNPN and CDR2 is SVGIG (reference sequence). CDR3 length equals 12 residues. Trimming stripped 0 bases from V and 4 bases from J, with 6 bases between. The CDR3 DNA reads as TGTGCCTGGAGTGTACAGGGAGAGACCCAGTACTTC. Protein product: CAWSVQGETQYF. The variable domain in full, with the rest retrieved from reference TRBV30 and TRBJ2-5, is SQTIHQWPATLVQPVGSPLSLECTVEGTSNPNLYWYRQAAGRGLQLLFYSVGIGQISSEVPQNLSASRPQDRQFILSSKKLLLSDSGFYLCAWSVQGETQYFGPGTRLLVL.

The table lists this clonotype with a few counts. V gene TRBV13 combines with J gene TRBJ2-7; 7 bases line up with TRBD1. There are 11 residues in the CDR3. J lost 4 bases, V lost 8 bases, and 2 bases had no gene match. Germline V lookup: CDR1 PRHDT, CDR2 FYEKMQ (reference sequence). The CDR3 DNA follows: TGTGCCAGCTCCAGGGGGTACGAGCAGTACTTC. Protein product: CASSRGYEQYF.

DNA of the CDR3: TGTGCCAGCAGCTTAGGACAGGGCTACAATGAGCAGTTCTTC. It codes for CASSLGQGYNEQFF. The rearrangement uses TRBV7-9 and TRBJ2-1; 7 bases fit TRBD1. Germline V lookup: CDR1 SEHNR, CDR2 FQNEAQ (reference sequence). Losses at the gene ends were 1 base for V and 3 bases for J; bases not matched to a gene: 0. The CDR3 runs to 14 residues.

CDR3 region: CSATTLRHGTYNEQFF. CDR3 nucleotide sequence: TGCAGTGCTACCACCTTGCGCCATGGTACCTACAATGAGCAGTTCTTC. The chain combines TRBV20-1 with TRBJ2-1; no clear D. CDR3 length: 16 amino acids. V lost 4 bases to trimming and J lost 2 bases, with 18 bases between them. CDR1 is DFQATT, CDR2 SNEGSKA, per germline (reference sequence).

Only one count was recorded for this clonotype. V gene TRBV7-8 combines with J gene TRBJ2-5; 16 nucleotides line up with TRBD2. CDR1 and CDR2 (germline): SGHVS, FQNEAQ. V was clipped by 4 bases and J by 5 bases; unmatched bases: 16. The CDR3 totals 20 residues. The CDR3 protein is CASSYHTGLAGGTRWETQYF. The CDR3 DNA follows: TGTGCCAGCAGCTACCATACGGGACTAGCGGGAGGGACGAGGTGGGAGACCCAGTACTTC.

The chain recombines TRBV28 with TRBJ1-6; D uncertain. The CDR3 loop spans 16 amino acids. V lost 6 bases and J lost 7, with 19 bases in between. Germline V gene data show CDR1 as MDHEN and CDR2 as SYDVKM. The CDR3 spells CASSRSTGVVNSPLHF. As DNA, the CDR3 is TGTGCCAGCAGCCGTTCTACCGGGGTTGTAAATTCACCCCTCCACTTT.